The 19 T cell receptor beta chains given below trace back to one sample, sequenced in a study of CXCR3-negative and CXCR3-positive naive CD8 T cells. Libraries of TRB cDNA were made by 5' RACE and carried UMIs. Using the 5' RACE reads, TCRdb records one entry per CDR3 protein without DNA. Its table lists 3,800 or so distinct CDR3 sequences. The sample was naive CXCR3- CD8+ T cells from blood. Subset noted: CD45RO-CCR7+CD27+CD95- naive CD8+ T cells lacking CXCR3 (TNR3-). The receptor source for this set is a human donor in good health. Some clones in this sample may be carry-over from other donors' samples.

The chain joins TRBV29-1 to TRBJ2-3; the D call from TCRdb, TRBD2, cannot be confirmed without DNA. CDR1 is SQVTM and CDR2 is ANQGSEA in the germline V gene. The CDR3 has 14 residues. CDR3: CSVEGLAVHNTQYF.

The rearrangement uses TRBV29-1 and TRBJ2-1. The CDR3 extends over 12 amino acids. Germline values: CDR1 SQVTM, CDR2 ANQGSEA. CDR3 protein: CSVGQPNNEQFF.

This sequence joins TRBV7-8 and TRBJ2-3; with no DNA, the TCRdb D assignment of TRBD2 cannot be verified. Germline loops: CDR1 SGHVS, CDR2 FQNEAQ. The CDR3 sequence is 17 residues long. CDR3 amino acids: CASSLDNLRESADTQYF.

This clonotype is deemed medium-sized by its frequency. The chain employs TRBV5-1 and TRBJ2-2; TCRdb proposes TRBD1, but this gene call is untestable without DNA. Looked up from germline, CDR1 is SGHRS and CDR2 is YFSETQ. CDR3 length equals 16 residues. The CDR3 loop reads CASSSTGQMNTGELFF.

This clonotype is classed as large by frequency. The V gene is TRBV14, the J gene TRBJ2-7; absent DNA, TCRdb's TRBD2 call cannot be checked. Germline CDR1 and CDR2: SGHDN and FVKESK. This CDR3 has 12 amino acids. CDR3 sequence: CASSPGPYEQYF.

Considering frequency, this clonotype is medium-sized. The V and J genes are TRBV29-1 and TRBJ2-1; TCRdb's assignment of TRBD1 cannot be checked, as there is no DNA. Germline V CDR1 and CDR2: SQVTM, ANQGSEA. The CDR3 consists of 12 residues. The CDR3 sequence is CSARDGGREQFF.

This clonotype is classed as medium-sized (0.01 to 0.1%) by frequency. This chain joins TRBV6-6 and TRBJ1-1. CDR1 MNHNY and CDR2 SVGAGI come from the germline V gene (reference sequence). This CDR3 has 15 residues. The CDR3 loop reads CASSYSSGLNTEAFF.

This chain connects TRBV5-6 to TRBJ2-1; the D call from TCRdb, TRBD2, cannot be confirmed without DNA. Germline loops: CDR1 SGHDT, CDR2 YYEEEE. There are 15 residues in the CDR3. CDR3 protein: CASSLALANYNEQFF.

This clonotype is identified as medium-sized from frequency. The rearrangement joins TRBV13 to TRBJ1-2; TCRdb names TRBD1, which stays unverified in the absence of DNA. Germline assignment: CDR1 PRHDT and CDR2 FYEKMQ (reference sequence). The CDR3 has 15 residues. CDR3 loop: CASSPPPGDGYGYTF.

This clonotype is classed as medium-sized by frequency. The chain joins TRBV25-1 to TRBJ1-5; as DNA is missing, the TRBD1 call by TCRdb cannot be tested. The CDR3 is made up of 15 amino acids. Germline CDR1 and CDR2: MGHDK and SYGVNS. The CDR3 sequence is CASSESRGWNQPQHF.

This clonotype is identified as large from frequency. The CDR3: CASSLSVNEAFF. The J gene is TRBJ1-1, the V gene TRBV7-8. Germline CDR1 and CDR2: SGHVS and FQNEAQ. The CDR3 is 12 amino acids.

The chain has TRBV29-1 and TRBJ2-5; the TCRdb D gene call, TRBD1, has no DNA to confirm it. The CDR3 covers 16 residues. The V gene's germline CDR1 is SQVTM and CDR2 ANQGSEA. The CDR3 loop reads CSVPLSGQGTQETQYF.

According to its frequency, this clonotype is medium-sized. CDR3 in amino acids: CASSPTTGQNYGYTF. The chain has TRBV5-1 and TRBJ1-2. The germline V gene encodes CDR1 SGHRS and CDR2 YFSETQ. The CDR3 covers 15 residues.

Considering frequency, this clonotype is medium-sized (0.01 to 0.1%). V and J are TRBV7-9 and TRBJ2-1; TCRdb gives TRBD1 as the D gene, but with no DNA this cannot be confirmed. Germline values: CDR1 SEHNR, CDR2 FQNEAQ (reference sequence). This CDR3 region has 14 residues. The CDR3 region is CASSSILRDHEQFF.

The chain carries TRBV5-6 and TRBJ2-1; TCRdb selects TRBD1, and the lack of DNA leaves this call unchecked. Per the germline V gene, CDR1 is SGHDT and CDR2 is YYEEEE. The CDR3 has 14 amino acids. CDR3 region: CASSLVGTYNEQFF.

By frequency, this clonotype is medium-sized (0.01 to 0.1%). The chain combines TRBV4-3 with TRBJ1-1. The CDR3 has 14 amino acids. CDR1 is LGHNA, CDR2 YSLEER, per germline. CDR3 loop: CASSPHTSNTEAFF.

Considering frequency, this clonotype is medium-sized. CDR3 amino acids: CASSLWDRDSYNEQFF. This chain joins TRBV5-1 and TRBJ2-1; with no DNA, the TCRdb D assignment of TRBD1 cannot be verified. Germline assignment: CDR1 SGHRS and CDR2 YFSETQ. The CDR3 loop spans 16 amino acids.

This clonotype is medium-sized by frequency. The chain combines TRBV7-2 with TRBJ2-1; TCRdb designates TRBD2, a call that cannot be tested without DNA. CDR3 length: 15 residues. In germline, CDR1 is SGHTA, CDR2 FQGNSA. The CDR3 sequence is CASSSLWGTYNEQFF.

Considering frequency, this clonotype is medium-sized (0.01 to 0.1%). The V gene is TRBV4-1, the J gene TRBJ2-5; TCRdb designates TRBD2, a call that cannot be tested without DNA. Germline V gene sequence: CDR1 MGHRA, CDR2 YSYEKL. The CDR3 runs 15 residues. This CDR3 is CASSQPGLMQETQYF.